Detailed here is one T cell receptor (beta chain). Its antigen is unidentified. The Oncomine TCR Beta short-read assay generated sequence data from the DNA of cultured CD4+ T cells. MiXCR was run by TCRdb on the PCR reads, yielding one entry per CDR3 protein. The sample comprises 15,000 to 20,000 distinct CDR3 sequences, approximately 52% of which are singletons, and 2.5% rests with the top ten. This specimen comes from a study of vaccination and CD4 T cells after COVID-19. V lost 6 bases and J lost 4; bases outside the gene matches: 10. Germline values: CDR1 SGHRS, CDR2 YFSETQ. This CDR3 has 16 amino acids. Stated treatment: approximately 11-day PBMC culture with coronavirus spike peptide pools or control peptides (ViraFEST assay).

The sample consisted of CD4+ T cells from blood, cultured in vitro, taken after SARS-CoV-2 vaccination. V gene TRBV5-1 combines with J gene TRBJ2-5; 12 nucleotides match TRBD1. The receptor comes from a human donor who had recovered from COVID-19. In DNA, the CDR3 is TGCGCCAGCACTCCGGGGGGGACAGGGGGCGTAGAGACCCAGTACTTC. Protein sequence: CASTPGGTGGVETQYF.